The next 9 T cell receptor beta chains were all read from a single sample in a study of blood T cell repertoires in COVID-19. Sequencing was performed with immunoSEQ multiplex PCR; in TCRdb, only in-frame clones are kept and a portion is missing. The sample has approximately 170,000 clones, approximately 87% seen once. The sample was peripheral blood. These receptors were obtained from an older woman with acute or convalescent COVID-19.

This clone was seen a few times. The chain couples TRBV7-2 to TRBJ1-6; 7 bases fit TRBD1. V lost 6 bases and J lost 6; bases outside the gene matches: 11. The V gene's germline CDR1 is SGHTA and CDR2 FQGNSA. There are 16 residues in the CDR3. The CDR3 here is CASSPPTGAGNSPLHF. For the CDR3, the DNA is TGTGCCAGCAGTCCACCTACAGGGGCAGGTAATTCACCCCTCCACTTT.

The chain employs TRBV6-1 and TRBJ2-3, with D uncertain. The CDR3 length is 12 residues. The V end lost 2 bases, the J end lost 4 bases, and 4 bases lay between the germline ends. Looked up from germline, CDR1 is MNHNS and CDR2 is SASEGT. CDR3 coding DNA: TGTGCCAGCAGTGAACACTCAGATACGCAGTATTTT. Residues: CASSEHSDTQYF.

The chain uses TRBV19 and TRBJ1-1; D uncertain. The length of the CDR3 is 14 residues. Per the germline V gene, CDR1 is LNHDA and CDR2 is SQIVND (reference sequence). The V gene lost 7 bases and the J gene lost 4 bases, with 16 bases spanning the gap. The DNA of the CDR3 is TGTGCCAGTAAGGCGGCAGCTCGAGGCACTGAAGCTTTCTTT. It encodes CASKAAARGTEAFF. The variable domain in full, with the rest retrieved from reference TRBV19 and TRBJ1-1, is DGGITQSPKYLFRKEGQNVTLSCEQNLNHDAMYWYRQDPGQGLRLIYYSQIVNDFQKGDIAEGYSVSREKKESFPLTVTSAQKNPTAFYLCASKAAARGTEAFFGQGTRLTVV.

This chain uses TRBV27 with TRBJ1-1; D is possibly TRBD1 (5 bases). V lost 4 bases and J lost 5, with 17 bases in between. This CDR3 contains 15 residues. Germline assignment: CDR1 MNHEY and CDR2 SMNVEV (reference sequence). This CDR3 reads CASSSLSRPGTEAFF. In DNA form, the CDR3 reads TGTGCCAGCAGTTCCCTTTCCCGCCCAGGGACTGAAGCTTTCTTT.

The chain employs TRBV2 and TRBJ2-7; a weak D match, TRBD1 (6 bases). This CDR3 region has 14 residues. Germline V gene sequence: CDR1 SNHLY, CDR2 FYNNEI. V lost 6 bases and J lost 3, with 15 bases in between. The CDR3, as DNA: TGTGCCAGCAGGCCGACAGGAATGAACTACGAGCAGTACTTC. Translated: CASRPTGMNYEQYF.

This clone was seen a few times. The V and J genes are TRBV27 and TRBJ2-7, with TRBD2 matching 7 bases. Per the germline V gene, CDR1 is MNHEY and CDR2 is SMNVEV (reference sequence). Trimming removed 2 bases from V and 1 base from J; junction bases left unmatched: 2. The CDR3 contains 14 residues. The CDR3 bases are TGTGCCAGCAGTTTACGCGGGGGTTCCTACGAGCAGTACTTC. Translating gives CASSLRGGSYEQYF.

This chain links TRBV4-3 with TRBJ2-6, with a tentative D call TRBD2 (7 bases). This CDR3 spans 17 amino acids. V dropped 0 bases and J dropped 3 bases, with 12 bases sitting between them. Looked up from germline, CDR1 is LGHNA and CDR2 is YSLEER. Here the CDR3 reads CASSQEGGLFGANVLTF. CDR3 DNA sequence: TGCGCCAGCAGCCAAGAGGGGGGGCTGTTTGGGGCCAACGTCCTGACTTTC.

The chain carries TRBV30 and TRBJ1-4, with TRBD1 matching over 8 bases. This CDR3 is 15 amino acids long. Trimming took 3 bases from V and 8 from J; bases not matched to a gene: 11. Per the germline V gene, CDR1 is GTSNPN and CDR2 is SVGIG (reference sequence). CDR3 in DNA: TGTGCCTGGAGCAAAACAGGGGGTGCAAGCGAAAAACTGTTTTTT. Translating gives CAWSKTGGASEKLFF.

This chain joins TRBV29-1 and TRBJ2-5; D call uncertain. CDR3 length equals 11 residues. The germline V and J ends were trimmed by 3 bases and 4 bases, with 6 bases remaining between them. Germline V CDR1 and CDR2: SQVTM, ANQGSEA. CDR3: CSVDLIETQYF. The CDR3 DNA follows: TGCAGCGTTGATCTTATAGAGACCCAGTACTTC.